These 28 T cell receptor beta chains were all obtained from the same sample, sequenced in a study of shared clonotypes between healthy human individuals. The protocol was immunoSEQ multiplex PCR, while the TCRdb copy is restricted to in-frame clones and leaves out a portion. The repertoire holds 2.3 million or so clones, with more than 80% as singletons. The sequencing sample was made of naive CD4+ T cells from PBMCs. Subset denoted: CD45RA+ positively selected. All receptors come from a man younger than 30 in good health. Some clones in this sample may be carry-over from other donors' samples.

The gene calls are TRBV7-8 and TRBJ2-1, with TRBD1 as a possible D gene (5 bases). Looked up from germline, CDR1 is SGHVS and CDR2 is FQNEAQ. Trimming took 3 bases from V and 5 from J, leaving 17 bases between them. This CDR3 contains 16 residues. CDR3 sequence (DNA): TGTGCCAGCAGCTTTCCTCCAGGGCGGAGCAACAATGAGCAGTTCTTC. Protein product: CASSFPPGRSNNEQFF.

The rearrangement links TRBV18 to TRBJ2-1, with 9 bases identical to TRBD2. CDR1 is KGHSH, CDR2 LQKENI, per germline. The CDR3 is 16 amino acids. V gave up 3 bases and J gave up 6 bases; unmatched junction bases: 9. The CDR3 spells CASSPTGSREGNEQFF. CDR3 in DNA: TGTGCCAGCTCACCCACGGGGTCGCGGGAGGGCAATGAGCAGTTCTTC.

This chain joins TRBV7-9 and TRBJ2-2; no clear D gene. Germline CDR1 and CDR2: SEHNR and FQNEAQ (reference sequence). Trimming pared 1 base from V and 0 bases from J, leaving 9 bases between. This CDR3 is 16 amino acids long. The CDR3 is CASSLDRVANTGELFF. In DNA form, the CDR3 reads TGTGCCAGCAGCTTAGACCGGGTCGCGAACACCGGGGAGCTGTTTTTT.

This clone was recorded once. Written as DNA, the CDR3 is TGTGCCAGCAGACCGGGAATTGACAATCGTTTGTCCCAGCATTTT. This translates into CASRPGIDNRLSQHF. This rearrangement joins TRBV2 to TRBJ1-5, with D unresolved. V lost 6 bases and J 11 bases, leaving 23 bases between the germline ends. CDR3 size: 15 residues. The V gene's germline CDR1 is SNHLY and CDR2 FYNNEI.

The J gene is TRBJ2-7, the V gene TRBV5-1, with TRBD1 matching over 12 bases. The length of the CDR3 is 15 residues. V shed 4 bases, J shed 11 bases, and the junction held 13 bases outside the gene matches. The germline CDR1 and CDR2 sequences are SGHRS and YFSETQ. The CDR3 loop reads CASSQPGQGAELKYF. Written as DNA, the CDR3 is TGCGCCAGCAGCCAACCGGGACAGGGGGCCGAATTGAAGTACTTC. Supplemented by reference TRBV5-1 and TRBJ2-7, the full variable domain reads KAGVTQTPRYLIKTRGQQVTLSCSPISGHRSVSWYQQTPGQGLQFLFEYFSETQRNKGNFPGRFSGRQFSNSRSEMNVSTLELGDSALYLCASSQPGQGAELKYFGPGTRLTVT.

The chain uses TRBV5-1 and TRBJ1-2; possible D gene TRBD1, 5 bases. The germline V gene has CDR1 SGHRS and CDR2 YFSETQ. Trimming pared 0 bases from V and 6 bases from J, leaving 15 bases between. This CDR3 is built from 15 residues. Here the CDR3 reads CASSLGGAGLDGYTF. Written as DNA, the CDR3 is TGCGCCAGCAGCTTGGGAGGGGCAGGGCTGGATGGCTACACCTTC.

The chain uses TRBV5-8 and TRBJ1-5; tentative D call: TRBD1 (5 bases). The CDR3 loop spans 13 amino acids. CDR1 is SGHTS, CDR2 YDEGEE, per germline. V dropped 4 bases and J dropped 11 bases, with 16 bases sitting between them. The CDR3 protein is CASSAFGAGAQHF. For the CDR3, the DNA is TGTGCCAGCAGCGCCTTTGGGGCCGGGGCCCAGCATTTT.

Remarks on this clone: This specimen includes other DNA sequences encoding the same CDR3. The V gene is TRBV29-1, the J gene TRBJ1-4; no reliable D call. V lost 7 bases and J 4 bases, leaving 4 bases between the germline ends. The CDR3 length is 10 residues. Germline CDR1 reads SQVTM; CDR2 reads ANQGSEA. Written as DNA, the CDR3 is TGCAGCGCCCTTAATGAAAAACTGTTTTTT. Protein sequence: CSALNEKLFF.

V usage is TRBV18 and J usage is TRBJ2-5; D tentatively reads TRBD1 or TRBD2 (5 bases each). The CDR3 is 15 amino acids. Germline lookup yields CDR1 KGHSH and CDR2 LQKENI. Between the trimmed V and J ends, which lost 3 bases and 5 bases, there was a span of 16 bases. CDR3 DNA: TGTGCCAGCTCACCGGGACCTGACGCAGGCGAGACCCAGTACTTC. This codes for CASSPGPDAGETQYF.

The V and J genes are TRBV4-1 and TRBJ2-1, with 8 bases matching TRBD2. Germline V gene sequence: CDR1 MGHRA, CDR2 YSYEKL. The CDR3 has 15 amino acids. Trimming removed 1 base from V and 4 bases from J; junction bases left unmatched: 3. In DNA, the CDR3 is TGCGCCAGCAGCCAAGCGGGAGGGCCTTACAATGAGCAGTTCTTC. It specifies CASSQAGGPYNEQFF.

The chain is built from TRBV5-1 and TRBJ2-7, with 8 positions matching TRBD1. This CDR3 region has 14 residues. Unmatched junction bases numbered 9, after V lost 7 bases and J lost 3 bases. Per germline, CDR1 SGHRS and CDR2 YFSETQ. CDR3: CASAPGTGGYEQYF. The CDR3 DNA is TGCGCCAGCGCTCCCGGGACAGGTGGCTACGAGCAGTACTTC. The full variable domain, with the rest looked up from reference TRBV5-1 and TRBJ2-7, is KAGVTQTPRYLIKTRGQQVTLSCSPISGHRSVSWYQQTPGQGLQFLFEYFSETQRNKGNFPGRFSGRQFSNSRSEMNVSTLELGDSALYLCASAPGTGGYEQYFGPGTRLTVT.

V gene TRBV7-9 combines with J gene TRBJ1-5; possibly TRBD1 for D (5 bases). The length of the CDR3 is 13 residues. Deletions cut 3 bases from V and 5 bases from J, with 8 bases between. Looked up from germline, CDR1 is SEHNR and CDR2 is FQNEAQ (reference sequence). Here the CDR3 DNA reads TGTGCCAGCAGCTTCCAGGGAGATCAGCCCCAGCATTTT. Its protein product is CASSFQGDQPQHF.

The chain joins TRBV15 to TRBJ1-1; weak D call: TRBD1 (5 bases). This CDR3 is built from 16 residues. V shed 1 base and J shed 3 bases, with 15 bases lying between them. CDR1 and CDR2 from the germline V gene are LNHNV and YYDKDF (reference sequence). In DNA form, the CDR3 reads TGTGCCACCAGCAGAGGGGCTTCCGGGGGGTACACTGAAGCTTTCTTT. Its translation is CATSRGASGGYTEAFF.

The chain combines TRBV27 with TRBJ2-3, with 14 bases lining up with TRBD2. CDR1 and CDR2 (germline): MNHEY, SMNVEV (reference sequence). The trim removed 2 bases at V and 6 bases at J, leaving 7 bases unmatched. CDR3 length: 17 residues. CDR3 loop: CASSLRLAGGVMDTQYF. The DNA for the CDR3 is TGTGCCAGCAGTTTAAGACTAGCGGGAGGGGTAATGGATACGCAGTATTTT.

The count of this clone is one. The chain couples TRBV28 to TRBJ1-5; 11 nucleotides agree with TRBD1. CDR3 length equals 14 residues. The junction had 6 bases not matched to a gene; V was cut back by 9 bases and J by 5 bases. Germline V gene sequence: CDR1 MDHEN, CDR2 SYDVKM. The DNA of the CDR3 is TGTGCCAGTACGGACAGGGGGCACGATCAGCCCCAGCATTTT. It encodes CASTDRGHDQPQHF.

The CDR3 reads CASSLVPNSYEQYF. The CDR3 DNA is TGTGCCAGCAGCTTGGTCCCAAATTCCTACGAGCAGTACTTC. The chain joins TRBV5-6 to TRBJ2-7, with no clear D. V gave up 0 bases and J gave up 1 base, with 8 bases separating them. The CDR3 runs 14 residues. Germline V CDR1 and CDR2: SGHDT, YYEEEE.

As concerns this clone: The junction and the germline gene differ at one end; a read error may be behind it. The chain joins TRBV30 to TRBJ2-7, with D unclear. The germline CDR1 and CDR2 sequences are GTSNPN and SVGIG (reference sequence). The CDR3 has 11 residues. In DNA form, the CDR3 reads TGTGCCTGGAGTCTTGGGCCCGGGCTGGACTTC. Its protein product is CAWSLGPGLDF. Full variable domain (remainder filled in from reference TRBV30 and TRBJ2-7): SQTIHQWPATLVQPVGSPLSLECTVEGTSNPNLYWYRQAAGRGLQLLFYSVGIGQISSEVPQNLSASRPQDRQFILSSKKLLLSDSGFYLCAWSLGPGLDFGPGTRLTVT.

This clone was observed once. This chain's CDR3 is CASSPRIGGTGELFF. The DNA of the CDR3 is TGTGCCAGCTCCCCCCGGATAGGGGGTACCGGGGAGCTGTTTTTT. This chain links TRBV6-5 with TRBJ2-2; D may be TRBD1 (6 bases). The CDR3 sequence is 15 residues long. Germline-derived CDR1 and CDR2 are MNHEY and SVGAGI. The ends were cut back, 8 bases at V and 5 bases at J, with 18 bases in the middle.

This chain joins TRBV10-1 and TRBJ2-5; D could derive from TRBD1 or TRBD2 (6 bases each). The CDR3 is 14 amino acids. V dropped 8 bases and J dropped 1 base, with 14 bases sitting between them. From germline, CDR1 is WNHNN and CDR2 SYGVQD (reference sequence). CDR3 protein: CASGGTPLQETQYF. The CDR3 DNA reads TGCGCCAGCGGCGGGACACCACTCCAAGAGACCCAGTACTTC.

V usage is TRBV18 and J usage is TRBJ1-3, with TRBD1 identical over 9 bases. J lost 4 bases, V lost 2 bases, and 3 bases had no gene match. Per germline, CDR1 KGHSH and CDR2 LQKENI. There are 15 residues in the CDR3. CDR3 region: CASSPAGTGGNTIYF. The CDR3 DNA follows: TGTGCCAGCTCACCAGCCGGGACAGGGGGAAACACCATATATTTT.

This clone was counted a single time. V usage is TRBV15 and J usage is TRBJ1-5; D remains ambiguous. Germline V gene lookup returns CDR1 LNHNV and CDR2 YYDKDF (reference sequence). V was pared by 1 base and J by 3 bases, with 4 bases between. This CDR3 is built from 13 residues. CDR3 bases: TGTGCCACCAGCAGAGTACCCAATCAGCCCCAGCATTTT. Its translation is CATSRVPNQPQHF.

A single count supports this clone. This CDR3 is also generated by other DNA sequences in the sample. The chain links TRBV9 to TRBJ2-3, with 9 bases fitting TRBD2. The V and J ends lost 3 bases and 3 bases, in that order; junction bases with no gene match: 5. CDR1 is SGDLS, CDR2 YYNGEE, per germline. This CDR3 region has 15 residues. The chain's CDR3 is CASSARLAETDTQYF. The CDR3 region has the DNA TGTGCCAGCAGCGCCAGACTAGCGGAAACAGATACGCAGTATTTT.

The J gene is TRBJ1-5, the V gene TRBV7-9; D gene unclear. CDR1 SEHNR and CDR2 FQNEAQ come from the germline V gene (reference sequence). The V and J ends lost 1 base and 4 bases respectively, with 14 bases between them. The CDR3 spans 16 residues. The CDR3 here is CASSLGLDELNQPQHF. The CDR3 coding sequence is TGTGCCAGCAGCTTAGGCTTGGATGAGTTAAATCAGCCCCAGCATTTT.

The chain links TRBV6-5 to TRBJ2-3; D not resolved. The CDR3 is made up of 14 amino acids. In germline, CDR1 is MNHEY, CDR2 SVGAGI. V gave up 5 bases and J gave up 5 bases, with 14 bases separating them. Written as DNA, the CDR3 is TGTGCCAGCAGTAAAACCGCCACGGGAGATACGCAGTATTTT. It yields the protein CASSKTATGDTQYF.

Note on this clone: The same CDR3 arises from other DNA sequences in this sample as well. The chain links TRBV7-9 to TRBJ1-1; D call uncertain. The ends were cut back, 1 base at V and 1 base at J, with 7 bases in the middle. The CDR3 spans 14 residues. Germline-derived CDR1 and CDR2 are SEHNR and FQNEAQ (reference sequence). The CDR3 DNA reads TGTGCCAGCAGCTTAGTGCCCGGGAACACTGAAGCTTTCTTT. Amino acids: CASSLVPGNTEAFF.

A single count supports this clone. V usage is TRBV6-5 and J usage is TRBJ2-7, with 7 bases fitting TRBD2. CDR1 MNHEY and CDR2 SVGAGI come from the germline V gene. Trimming took 4 bases from V and 2 from J; bases not matched to a gene: 8. This CDR3 comprises 15 residues. CDR3 region: CASSSLAGAAYEQYF. The CDR3 DNA reads as TGTGCCAGCAGTTCCCTTGCGGGAGCGGCCTACGAGCAGTACTTC.

The rearrangement joins TRBV18 to TRBJ2-1; D not certain. Germline CDR1 reads KGHSH; CDR2 reads LQKENI. The V end was cut by 6 bases, the J end by 4 bases, with 10 bases between. CDR3 size: 13 residues. The DNA of the CDR3 is TGTGCCAGCTCCCCCCGGTTTTACAATGAGCAGTTCTTC. This gives the protein CASSPRFYNEQFF.

The chain has TRBV25-1 and TRBJ2-3; 7 bases are a match to TRBD1. CDR3 length equals 18 residues. The ends lost 1 base at V and 0 bases at J; junction bases unmatched: 10. From germline, CDR1 is MGHDK and CDR2 SYGVNS. CDR3 bases: TGTGCCAGCAGTGAATCCGCGTACAGGGGTCCTAGCACAGATACGCAGTATTTT. Its protein is CASSESAYRGPSTDTQYF. Looking up the rest from reference TRBV25-1 and TRBJ2-3 gives the full variable domain: EADIYQTPRYLVIGTGKKITLECSQTMGHDKMYWYQQDPGMELHLIHYSYGVNSTEKGDLSSESTVSRIRTEHFPLTLESARPSHTSQYLCASSESAYRGPSTDTQYFGPGTRLTVL.